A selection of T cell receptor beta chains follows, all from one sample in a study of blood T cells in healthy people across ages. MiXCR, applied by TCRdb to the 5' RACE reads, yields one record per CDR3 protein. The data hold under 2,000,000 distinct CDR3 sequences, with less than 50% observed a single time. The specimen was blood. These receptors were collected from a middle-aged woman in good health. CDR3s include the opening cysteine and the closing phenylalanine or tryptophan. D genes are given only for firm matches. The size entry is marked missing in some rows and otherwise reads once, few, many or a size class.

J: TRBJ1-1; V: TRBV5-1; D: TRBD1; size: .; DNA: TGCGCCAGCAGCTTGGAGGGACAGGGGATCTCTGAAGCTTTCTTT; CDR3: CASSLEGQGISEAFF
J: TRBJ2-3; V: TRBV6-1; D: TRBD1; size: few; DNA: TGTGCCAGCAGTGGCCCGGGGACAGGGGGCATAGATACGCAGTATTTT; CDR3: CASSGPGTGGIDTQYF
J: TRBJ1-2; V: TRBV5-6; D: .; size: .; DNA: TGTGCCAGCAGCTTGGCTAAGGGTGCCTATGGCTACACCTTC; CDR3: CASSLAKGAYGYTF
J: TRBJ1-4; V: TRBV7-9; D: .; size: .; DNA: TGTGCCAGCAGCGGCCGACAGTTCGGAAAACTGTTTTTT; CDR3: CASSGRQFGKLFF
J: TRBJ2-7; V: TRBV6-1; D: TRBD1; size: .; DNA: TGTGCCAGCCCCGGACAGGGATTGTCCTACGAGCAGTACTTC; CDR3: CASPGQGLSYEQYF
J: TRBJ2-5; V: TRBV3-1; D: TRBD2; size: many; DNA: TGTGCCAGCAGCCCGACTAGCGGGGGGCAAGAGACCCAGTACTTC; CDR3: CASSPTSGGQETQYF
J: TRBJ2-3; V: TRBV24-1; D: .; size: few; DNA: TGTGCCACCAGTGATACGAGGGAGAGGGGAGATACGCAGTATTTT; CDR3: CATSDTRERGDTQYF
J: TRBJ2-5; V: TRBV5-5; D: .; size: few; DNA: TGTGCCAGCAGCCCTACTGGGAGACAAGAGACCCAGTACTTC; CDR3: CASSPTGRQETQYF
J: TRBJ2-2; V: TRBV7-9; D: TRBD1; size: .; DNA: TGTGCCAGCAGCTTAGCCTGGACAGGGTCCACCGGGGAGCTGTTTTTT; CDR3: CASSLAWTGSTGELFF
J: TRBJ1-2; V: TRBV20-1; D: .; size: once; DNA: TGCAGTGCTCCAGGGGTGACCGGCTATGGCTACACCTTC; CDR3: CSAPGVTGYGYTF
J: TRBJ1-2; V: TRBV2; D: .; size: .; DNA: TGTGCCAGCAGTGAGGACACGGGCTATGGCTACACCTTC; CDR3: CASSEDTGYGYTF
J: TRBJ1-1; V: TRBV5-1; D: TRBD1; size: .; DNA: TGCGCCAGCAGCGCAGCTCCGGGACAGGCTAAAGAAGCTTTCTTT; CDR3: CASSAAPGQAKEAFF
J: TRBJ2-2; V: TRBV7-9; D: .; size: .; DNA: TGTGCCAGCAGCTTAGAAAGTTTGGGGAACACCGGGGAGCTGTTTTTT; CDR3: CASSLESLGNTGELFF
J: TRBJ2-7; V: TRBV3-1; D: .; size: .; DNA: TGTGCCAGCAGCCAAGCGTCTAGCGCCTACAATGAGCAGTACTTC; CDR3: CASSQASSAYNEQYF
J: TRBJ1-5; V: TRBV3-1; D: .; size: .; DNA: TGTGCCAGCAGCCACGCGGAGGGCAATCAGCCCCAGCATTTT; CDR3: CASSHAEGNQPQHF
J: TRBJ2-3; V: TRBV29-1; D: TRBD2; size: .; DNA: TGCAGCGTTGTGGGCGGGGGGGCTTCAGATACGCAGTATTTT; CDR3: CSVVGGGASDTQYF
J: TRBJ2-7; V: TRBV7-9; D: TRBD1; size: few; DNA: TGTGCCAGCAGCGGTCCGGGACAGGGCTACGAGCAGTACTTC; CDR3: CASSGPGQGYEQYF
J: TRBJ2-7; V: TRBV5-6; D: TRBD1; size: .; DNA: TGTGCCAGCACCGCCTACTGGGACAGCTCCTACGAGCAGTACTTC; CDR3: CASTAYWDSSYEQYF
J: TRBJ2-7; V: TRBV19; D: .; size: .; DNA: TGTGCCAGTAGTATTGAAGGGCACCTCTACGAGCAGTACTTC; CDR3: CASSIEGHLYEQYF
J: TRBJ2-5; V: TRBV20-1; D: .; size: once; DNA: TGCAGTGCTAGAGTAGTAGTGGGGACCCTGAGCAAGACCCAGTACTTC; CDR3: CSARVVVGTLSKTQYF
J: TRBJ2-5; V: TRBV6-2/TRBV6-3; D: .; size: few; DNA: TGTGCCAGCAGTTACTCCTTACGGACACATCTTCAGGAAGAGACCCAGTACTTC; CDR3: CASSYSLRTHLQEETQYF
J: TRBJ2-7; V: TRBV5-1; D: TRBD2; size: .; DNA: TGCGCCAGCAGCTCGGGGACTAGCGGGGCCTCTCCAACCTACGAGCAGTACTTC; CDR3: CASSSGTSGASPTYEQYF
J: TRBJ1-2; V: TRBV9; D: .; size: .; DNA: TGTGCCAGCAGCGGGGCGGGAAGTCAACCTTCTAACTATGGCTACACCTTC; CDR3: CASSGAGSQPSNYGYTF
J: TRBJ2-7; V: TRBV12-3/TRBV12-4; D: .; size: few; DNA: TGTGCCAGCAGTCGATCGACAGCGCTCTACGAGCAGTACTTC; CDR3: CASSRSTALYEQYF
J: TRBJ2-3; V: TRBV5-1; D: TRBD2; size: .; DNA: TGCGCCAGCAATCTAGCGGGGCTAAACACAGATACGCAGTATTTT; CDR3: CASNLAGLNTDTQYF
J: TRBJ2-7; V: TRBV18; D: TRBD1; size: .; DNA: TGTGCCAGCTCACCCGGGACAGGGACTCCTGGAGAGCAGTACTTC; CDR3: CASSPGTGTPGEQYF
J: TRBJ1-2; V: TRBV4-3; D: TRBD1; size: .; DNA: TGCGCCAGCAGCCAAGGAGACAGGGGACTGAGCTATGGCTACACCTTC; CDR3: CASSQGDRGLSYGYTF
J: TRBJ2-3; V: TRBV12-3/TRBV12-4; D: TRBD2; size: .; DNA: TGTGCCAGCACCCCCAGCGGGGGGCTTAGCACAGATACGCAGTATTTT; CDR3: CASTPSGGLSTDTQYF
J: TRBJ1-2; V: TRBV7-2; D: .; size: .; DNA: TGTGCCAGCAGCTTACGAGGGGACAATGGCTACACCTTC; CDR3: CASSLRGDNGYTF
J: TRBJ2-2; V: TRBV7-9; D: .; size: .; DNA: TGTGCCAGCAGCTGGGACCGGGCCGGGGAGCTGTTTTTT; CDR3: CASSWDRAGELFF
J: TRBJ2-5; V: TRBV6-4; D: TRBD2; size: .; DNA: TGTGCCAGCAGTGACTCGGCTAGCGGGGCCCAGTACTTC; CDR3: CASSDSASGAQYF
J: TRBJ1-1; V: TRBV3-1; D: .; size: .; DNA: TGTGCCAGCAGCCAGAAGGACAGTAACACTGAAGCTTTCTTT; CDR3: CASSQKDSNTEAFF
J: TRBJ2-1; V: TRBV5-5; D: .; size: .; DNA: TGTGCCAGCAGCACCGGTCCAAACGATGAGCAGTTCTTC; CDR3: CASSTGPNDEQFF
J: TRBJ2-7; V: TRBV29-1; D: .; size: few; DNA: TGCAGCGTTGAAGAGCTGGTCAGAGAAACCTACGAGCAGTACTTC; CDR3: CSVEELVRETYEQYF
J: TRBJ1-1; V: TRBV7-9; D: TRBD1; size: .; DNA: TGTGCCAGCAGCTTAGTGGGGACAGGGGGCACTGAAGCTTTCTTT; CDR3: CASSLVGTGGTEAFF
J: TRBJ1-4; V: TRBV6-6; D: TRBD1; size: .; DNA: TGTGCCAGCAGTCCCGGGACAGGGGTACCTAATGAAAAACTGTTTTTT; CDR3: CASSPGTGVPNEKLFF
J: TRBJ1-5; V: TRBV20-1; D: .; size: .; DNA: TGCGGTGCTACCCGGGACCGCGATCAGCCCCAGCATTTT; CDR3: CGATRDRDQPQHF
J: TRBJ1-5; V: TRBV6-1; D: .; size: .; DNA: TGTGCCAGCAGCCGCACTTCACAGATAGGAAGCAATCAGCCCCAGCATTTT; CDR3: CASSRTSQIGSNQPQHF
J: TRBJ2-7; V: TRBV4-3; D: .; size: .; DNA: TGCGCCAGCAGCCAAGATATTGTCGGATCTTACGAGCAGTACTTC; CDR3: CASSQDIVGSYEQYF
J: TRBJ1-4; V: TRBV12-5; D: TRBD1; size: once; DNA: TGTGCTAGTGGAAGGGGACAGGGGAATGAAAAACTGTTTTTT; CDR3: CASGRGQGNEKLFF
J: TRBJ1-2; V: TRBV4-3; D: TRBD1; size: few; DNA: TGCGCCAGCACTATGGACAGGGGAATGTATGGCTACACCTTC; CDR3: CASTMDRGMYGYTF
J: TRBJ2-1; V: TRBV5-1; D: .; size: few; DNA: TGCGCCAGCAGCATGAAACAGCCGAGCTCCTACAATGAGCAGTTCTTC; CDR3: CASSMKQPSSYNEQFF
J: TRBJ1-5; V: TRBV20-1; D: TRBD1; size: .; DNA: TGCAGTGCTAGTCCCGGGACAGGGCTCCCCAATCAGCCCCAGCATTTT; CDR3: CSASPGTGLPNQPQHF
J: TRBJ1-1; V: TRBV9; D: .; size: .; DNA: TGTGCCAGCAGCGTAGCGGGTATGAACACTGAAGCTTTCTTT; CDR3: CASSVAGMNTEAFF
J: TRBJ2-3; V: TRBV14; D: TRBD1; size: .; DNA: TGTGCCAGCAGCCAAGAAAAAGACAGGGCAGAAGATACGCAGTATTTT; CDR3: CASSQEKDRAEDTQYF
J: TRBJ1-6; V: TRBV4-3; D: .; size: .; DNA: TGCGCCAGCAGCCAAGGTTCCGGAGATAATTCACCCCTCCACTTT; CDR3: CASSQGSGDNSPLHF